The 23 T cell receptor beta chains below come from one sample, sequenced in a study of T cells expressing NK-cell markers. Reanalyzing the 5' RACE reads, TCRdb keeps one entry per CDR3 protein, without DNA. This sample's clone table lists 130,000 to 150,000 distinct CDR3 sequences. The sequenced material came from blood T cells: a sorted CD56 or NKG2C T cell subset, CD4+ or CD8+ T cells, or bulk PBMC T cells (not recorded which). Receptor source: a man aged 18 to 30 in good health.

The rearrangement uses TRBV29-1 and TRBJ2-1; TCRdb's D call of TRBD2 is untestable without DNA. The CDR3 loop spans 20 amino acids. CDR1 and CDR2 (germline): SQVTM, ANQGSEA. This CDR3 reads CSVDEIPGLAGSSSYNEQFF.

The chain recombines TRBV12-3 or TRBV12-4 with TRBJ2-5. The CDR3 spans 14 residues. CDR3 amino acids: CASSFIGTKETQYF.

Here the CDR3 reads CATSTRQGSYGYTF. The V call is TRBV15, the J call TRBJ1-2; the D gene TCRdb calls, TRBD1, cannot be checked with no DNA. The germline gives CDR1 LNHNV, CDR2 YYDKDF (reference sequence). The length of the CDR3 is 14 residues.

This chain links TRBV30 with TRBJ1-2. Germline V lookup: CDR1 GTSNPN, CDR2 SVGIG (reference sequence). The CDR3 has 13 amino acids. The chain's CDR3 is CAWSLRQGYGYTF. Supplemented by reference TRBV30 and TRBJ1-2, the full variable domain reads SQTIHQWPATLVQPVGSPLSLECTVEGTSNPNLYWYRQAAGRGLQLLFYSVGIGQISSEVPQNLSASRPQDRQFILSSKKLLLSDSGFYLCAWSLRQGYGYTFGSGTRLTVV.

The chain is built from TRBV12-3 or TRBV12-4 and TRBJ2-5. The CDR3 totals 14 residues. Here the CDR3 reads CASSPTSPQETQYF.

This rearrangement joins TRBV7-9 to TRBJ2-5; lacking DNA, the TRBD1 call made by TCRdb goes unchecked. The CDR3 sequence is 13 residues long. Germline assignment: CDR1 SEHNR and CDR2 FQNEAQ (reference sequence). The CDR3 is CASSTGEGETQYF.

Here the CDR3 reads CASSLFPGPQETQYF. The chain combines TRBV5-1 with TRBJ2-5; TCRdb's D gene call, TRBD1, goes unchecked for lack of DNA. The CDR3 contains 15 residues. Germline V gene data show CDR1 as SGHRS and CDR2 as YFSETQ.

This rearrangement joins TRBV11-2 to TRBJ2-1; TCRdb outputs TRBD1, but without DNA this stays unchecked. The germline gives CDR1 SGHAT, CDR2 FQNNGV. The CDR3 totals 16 residues. CDR3 residues: CASSLERQGFNNEQFF. The entire variable domain, with the rest obtained from reference TRBV11-2 and TRBJ2-1, is as follows: EAGVAQSPRYKIIEKRQSVAFWCNPISGHATLYWYQQILGQGPKLLIQFQNNGVVDDSQLPKDRFSAERLKGVDSTLKIQPAKLEDSAVYLCASSLERQGFNNEQFFGPGTRLTVL.

V is TRBV12-3 or TRBV12-4 and J is TRBJ2-1; TCRdb indicates TRBD1, and absent DNA this call remains unverified. CDR3 length: 15 amino acids. The CDR3 region is CASSTGTGSYNEQFF.

The chain uses TRBV12-3 or TRBV12-4 and TRBJ1-2; TCRdb gives TRBD1 as the D gene, but with no DNA this cannot be confirmed. This CDR3 spans 14 amino acids. CDR3 protein: CASSHWDRSYGYTF.

This chain links TRBV6-1 with TRBJ1-1; TCRdb names TRBD1, which stays unverified in the absence of DNA. The germline CDR1 and CDR2 sequences are MNHNS and SASEGT. CDR3 length equals 15 residues. The CDR3 spells CASSDALGGVIEAFF.

The chain combines TRBV6-1 with TRBJ2-1; the TRBD2 assignment by TCRdb is unverifiable without DNA. The germline V gene encodes CDR1 MNHNS and CDR2 SASEGT. CDR3 length: 15 residues. CDR3 sequence reads: CASSPEIGLAYEQFF.

The V gene is TRBV5-6, the J gene TRBJ1-5; absent DNA, TCRdb's TRBD1 call cannot be checked. The CDR3 is made up of 14 amino acids. CDR1 is SGHDT, CDR2 YYEEEE, per germline. CDR3 sequence reads: CASSTTGVNQPQHF.

This sequence joins TRBV5-5 and TRBJ2-1; there is no DNA to check the TCRdb D call of TRBD1. This CDR3 is built from 14 residues. From germline, CDR1 is SGHKS and CDR2 YYEKEE (reference sequence). This chain's CDR3 is CASRGHISYNEQFF.

This chain uses TRBV6-1 with TRBJ1-1; TCRdb proposes TRBD1, but this gene call is untestable without DNA. The CDR3 runs to 13 residues. Germline lookup yields CDR1 MNHNS and CDR2 SASEGT. This chain's CDR3 is CASRTRDVLEAFF.

V usage is TRBV2 and J usage is TRBJ2-4; without DNA, the TCRdb call of TRBD1 cannot be checked. The germline CDR1 and CDR2 sequences are SNHLY and FYNNEI. The CDR3 totals 14 residues. The CDR3 sequence: CASSERAGRNIQYF.

The genes are TRBV15 and TRBJ2-3. CDR3 length: 15 amino acids. Germline CDR1 LNHNV, CDR2 YYDKDF (reference sequence). CDR3 amino acids: CATSREGNSADTQYF.

The V and J genes are TRBV4-1 and TRBJ2-2; TCRdb indicates TRBD2, and absent DNA this call remains unverified. Germline loops: CDR1 MGHRA, CDR2 YSYEKL. This CDR3 has 17 residues. The CDR3 sequence is CASSQDTSGFMTGELFF.

The chain joins TRBV12-5 to TRBJ2-1; TCRdb's assignment of TRBD1 cannot be checked, as there is no DNA. The CDR3 is made up of 15 amino acids. Germline V gene lookup returns CDR1 LGHNT and CDR2 FRNRAP. The chain's CDR3 is CASGRQGGGYNEQFF.

This chain connects TRBV20-1 to TRBJ1-4. This CDR3 region has 18 residues. Germline lookup yields CDR1 DFQATT and CDR2 SNEGSKA (reference sequence). The CDR3 reads CSARKKVVGFWTNEKLFF.

This chain links TRBV19 with TRBJ2-1; the TRBD2 assignment by TCRdb is unverifiable without DNA. CDR1 and CDR2 from the germline V gene are LNHDA and SQIVND (reference sequence). CDR3 size: 15 residues. CDR3 loop: CASSIGTNGYNEQIF.

The V and J genes are TRBV23-1 and TRBJ2-5; TCRdb's D call, TRBD1, is unchecked because there is no DNA. Being an ORF, TRBV23-1 has a function that is uncertain. There are 16 residues in the CDR3. CDR3 sequence: CASCLRGQGIQETQYF.

The chain has TRBV6-5 and TRBJ2-2. Germline loops: CDR1 MNHEY, CDR2 SVGAGI. This CDR3 is built from 17 residues. This CDR3 is CASSYRFRLPNTGELFF.